The 3 T cell receptor beta chains listed next were all sequenced from one sample in a study of blood T cells in healthy people across ages. The second PCR ran about 6 to 11 cycles with a sample-barcoded 5' primer and J-beta primers. TCRdb re-called the 5' RACE reads through MiXCR, storing one row per CDR3 protein. The sample has hundreds of thousands of distinct CDR3 sequences; roughly 49% are singletons. The sequenced sample was blood. Receptors were obtained from a woman in her fifties or sixties in good health.

The J gene is TRBJ2-7, the V gene TRBV10-3; D perhaps matches TRBD1 (5 bases). The CDR3 is made up of 15 amino acids. The germline V and J ends were trimmed by 0 bases and 2 bases, with 11 bases remaining between them. Germline assignment: CDR1 ENHRY and CDR2 SYGVKD. The CDR3 reads CAISESGQGPYEQYF. In nucleotides, the CDR3 is TGTGCCATCAGTGAGTCGGGGCAGGGTCCCTACGAGCAGTACTTC.

On this clonotype itself: This may be a read error: a much more frequent sequence differs by one nucleotide. The chain joins TRBV7-2 to TRBJ2-5; D not certain. CDR1 is SGHTA and CDR2 is FQGNSA in the germline V gene. The CDR3 consists of 13 residues. With 5 bases removed from V and 11 bases from J, the gap between germline ends came to 18 bases. The CDR3 sequence is CASSLGSWSEQYF. The CDR3 nucleotides are TGTGCCAGCAGCCTCGGTTCTTGGAGTGAGCAGTACTTC.

Ten or more counts support this clonotype. The CDR3 reads CASSQERGAYEQYF. For the CDR3, the DNA is TGTGCCAGCAGCCAGGAGCGGGGAGCCTACGAGCAGTACTTC. The chain joins TRBV4-2 to TRBJ2-7; 7 positions match TRBD2. J gave up 2 bases and V 3 bases, and 4 bases lay outside the gene matches. This CDR3 is built from 14 residues. Per the germline V gene, CDR1 is LGHNA and CDR2 is YNFKEQ.